What follows are 30 T cell receptor beta chains derived from one specimen sequenced in a study of blood T cell repertoires in COVID-19. Only in-frame clones appear in the TCRdb table, and some are missing; sequencing was by immunoSEQ multiplex PCR. The sample lists fewer than 150,000 clones, 85% to 90% occurring once. Sequenced input: peripheral blood. The receptors originated from a woman aged 55-75 years with COVID-19, enrolled during active disease.

V usage is TRBV27 and J usage is TRBJ1-1, with a possible D match to TRBD1 (6 bases). V was pared by 9 bases and J by 1 base, with 15 bases between. The germline CDR1 and CDR2 sequences are MNHEY and SMNVEV (reference sequence). The CDR3 totals 14 residues. The CDR3 DNA sequence: TGTGCCAGTAAAGTTGGGGGCCGGAACACTGAAGCTTTCTTT. Protein product: CASKVGGRNTEAFF.

The chain recombines TRBV6-8 with TRBJ2-1; 11 bases fit TRBD2. Germline V gene sequence: CDR1 MNHGY, CDR2 SAAAGT. This CDR3 comprises 16 residues. V lost 6 bases to trimming and J lost 5 bases; unmatched junction nucleotides: 9. The CDR3 DNA reads as TGTGCCAGCAGCCCCCCGGGACTAGCGGACAACAATGAGCAGTTCTTC. As protein: CASSPPGLADNNEQFF.

This chain links TRBV3-1 (or the pseudogene TRBV3-2) with TRBJ1-3; D is unresolved. The CDR3 has 14 amino acids. Germline loops: CDR1 LGHDT, CDR2 YNNKEL (reference sequence). The germline V and J ends were trimmed by 6 bases and 4 bases, with 13 bases remaining between them. The CDR3: CASSTASLGNTIYF. CDR3 DNA: TGTGCCAGCAGTACAGCCTCCCTCGGAAACACCATATATTTT.

V gene TRBV25-1 combines with J gene TRBJ2-1, with a tentative D call TRBD2 (5 bases). Germline values: CDR1 MGHDK, CDR2 SYGVNS. The V gene lost 1 base and the J gene lost 8 bases, with 15 bases spanning the gap. The CDR3 has 15 amino acids. The DNA of the CDR3 is TGTGCCAGCAGTGAATTCGAGCGGTCTAGGGATGAGCAGTTCTTC. This encodes CASSEFERSRDEQFF.

This clone was seen a few times. This chain connects TRBV4-3 to TRBJ2-3; TRBD2 matches 12 bases. The V segment lost 0 bases and the J segment 4 bases; nucleotides outside the gene matches: 2. The germline V gene encodes CDR1 LGHNA and CDR2 YSLEER. The CDR3 totals 16 residues. CDR3 nucleotides: TGCGCCAGCAGCCAAGATCTAGCGGGGGGGCCAGATACGCAGTATTTT. Its protein product is CASSQDLAGGPDTQYF.

The V gene is TRBV6-1, the J gene TRBJ1-1; D is ambiguous. The V gene lost 4 bases and the J gene lost 0 bases, with 6 bases spanning the gap. Germline CDR1 is MNHNS and CDR2 is SASEGT. The CDR3 loop spans 13 amino acids. This chain's CDR3 is CASSVSLNTEAFF. The CDR3 DNA reads as TGTGCCAGCAGTGTAAGCCTGAACACTGAAGCTTTCTTT.

The genes are TRBV19 and TRBJ1-5; 10 bases line up with TRBD1. Germline CDR1 reads LNHDA; CDR2 reads SQIVND (reference sequence). V shed 10 bases, J shed 1 base, and the junction held 7 bases outside the gene matches. The CDR3 runs 15 residues. The CDR3, as DNA: TGTGCCACCGCCGGGACAGGGGCCAGCAATCAGCCCCAGCATTTT. Translating gives CATAGTGASNQPQHF.

The chain employs TRBV5-6 and TRBJ2-1, with D perhaps matching TRBD2 (7 bases). The CDR3 loop spans 17 amino acids. Looked up from germline, CDR1 is SGHDT and CDR2 is YYEEEE. The V gene lost 5 bases and the J gene lost 0 bases, with 18 bases spanning the gap. The CDR3 loop reads CASSKQGLLSSYNEQFF. The CDR3 nucleotides read TGTGCCAGCAGTAAACAGGGACTACTGTCCTCCTACAATGAGCAGTTCTTC.

The genes are TRBV27 and TRBJ1-3, with 7 bases matching TRBD1. The CDR3 consists of 12 residues. Germline V gene data show CDR1 as MNHEY and CDR2 as SMNVEV (reference sequence). With 9 bases clipped from V and 3 bases from J, the junction kept 2 bases outside the gene matches. The CDR3 is CARDRVGNTIYF. In nucleotides, the CDR3 is TGTGCCAGAGACAGGGTTGGAAACACCATATATTTT.

The chain has TRBV19 and TRBJ2-6; 12 bases map to TRBD1. Germline trimming cut 3 bases from V and 4 bases from J; bases unmatched to any gene: 13. The germline gives CDR1 LNHDA, CDR2 SQIVND (reference sequence). The CDR3 has 20 amino acids. The DNA for the CDR3 is TGTGCCAGTAGTATTCCTTTACCGGGACAGGGGGCGGGCGGGGCCAACGTCCTGACTTTC. Amino acids: CASSIPLPGQGAGGANVLTF.

This CDR3 reads CASSATQGGLYEQYF. In DNA, the CDR3 is TGTGCCAGCAGCGCAACGCAGGGTGGGCTCTACGAGCAGTACTTC. This chain links TRBV5-4 with TRBJ2-7; D may be TRBD1 (5 bases). The CDR3 covers 15 residues. The V gene's germline CDR1 is SGHNT and CDR2 YYREEE (reference sequence). V lost 4 bases to trimming and J lost 3 bases, with 17 bases between them.

This sequence joins TRBV6-6 and TRBJ2-3; tentatively, D is TRBD2 (5 bases). The CDR3 spans 15 residues. V was shortened by 6 bases and J by 4 bases, with 17 bases between the two germline ends. Germline CDR1 is MNHNY and CDR2 is SVGAGI (reference sequence). CDR3 nucleotides: TGTGCCAGCAGACTACTAGTTCGTAAGGCAGATACGCAGTATTTT. Translated, it gives CASRLLVRKADTQYF.

V and J are TRBV3-1 (or the pseudogene TRBV3-2) and TRBJ1-4, with 7 bases that match TRBD1. The CDR3 loop spans 14 amino acids. Looked up from germline, CDR1 is LGHDT and CDR2 is YNNKEL (reference sequence). The junction had 7 bases not matched to a gene; V was cut back by 4 bases and J by 8 bases. CDR3 sequence reads: CASSRYRGEEKLFF. DNA of the CDR3: TGTGCCAGCAGCCGGTACAGGGGCGAAGAAAAACTGTTTTTT.

The rearrangement joins TRBV4-2 to TRBJ2-3; 16 bases are shared with TRBD2. Germline CDR1 reads LGHNA; CDR2 reads YNFKEQ. CDR3 size: 18 residues. V lost 4 bases to trimming and J lost 11 bases; unmatched junction nucleotides: 15. The DNA of the CDR3 is TGTGCCAGCAGCCCGCACGGCGGGACTAGCGGGGGGGCCCGAGGGCAGTATTTT. It encodes CASSPHGGTSGGARGQYF.

The chain has TRBV30 and TRBJ2-5, with TRBD2 as a possible D gene (5 bases). V shed 0 bases and J shed 5 bases, with 19 bases lying between them. The CDR3 is made up of 16 amino acids. CDR1 GTSNPN and CDR2 SVGIG come from the germline V gene (reference sequence). The CDR3 here is CAWSVLTGSLAETQYF. Written as DNA, the CDR3 is TGTGCCTGGAGTGTGTTGACGGGGTCCTTGGCGGAGACCCAGTACTTC.

This clone was counted a single time. The gene calls are TRBV19 and TRBJ1-2; D is perhaps TRBD1 (6 bases). CDR3 length: 14 amino acids. The V end was cut by 4 bases, the J end by 0 bases, with 9 bases between. Germline CDR1 LNHDA, CDR2 SQIVND (reference sequence). The DNA for the CDR3 is TGTGCCAGTAGTAGGGGACAAACTAACTATGGCTACACCTTC. This sequence encodes CASSRGQTNYGYTF.

The gene calls are TRBV6-5 and TRBJ1-1; D is ambiguous. Germline V gene sequence: CDR1 MNHEY, CDR2 SVGAGI. This CDR3 is built from 12 residues. V was trimmed by 4 bases and J by 5 bases, leaving 8 bases between them. CDR3 sequence reads: CASSSAGTEAFF. CDR3 nucleotides: TGTGCCAGCAGTTCAGCAGGTACTGAAGCTTTCTTT.

The V gene is TRBV6-2 or TRBV6-3, the J gene TRBJ1-5; tentatively, D is TRBD1 (5 bases). V dropped 6 bases and J dropped 1 base, with 13 bases sitting between them. The germline gives CDR1 MNHEY, CDR2 SVGEGT. The CDR3 runs 15 residues. CDR3 sequence (DNA): TGTGCCAGCAGCTTTACAGGTCTCAGCAATCAGCCCCAGCATTTT. This sequence encodes CASSFTGLSNQPQHF.

This chain uses TRBV5-4 with TRBJ1-2; D uncertain. Germline CDR1 reads SGHNT; CDR2 reads YYREEE (reference sequence). Trimming stripped 1 base from V and 8 bases from J, with 24 bases between. The CDR3 is 17 amino acids. CDR3: CASSLPLGAPLLRGYTF. The CDR3 DNA reads as TGTGCCAGCAGCTTGCCTCTTGGAGCCCCCCTACTGCGGGGCTACACCTTC. The full variable domain, with the rest looked up from reference TRBV5-4 and TRBJ1-2, is ETGVTQSPTHLIKTRGQQVTLRCSSQSGHNTVSWYQQALGQGPQFIFQYYREEENGRGNFPPRFSGLQFPNYSSELNVNALELDDSALYLCASSLPLGAPLLRGYTFGSGTRLTVV.

This chain uses TRBV29-1 with TRBJ1-3; D possibly corresponds to TRBD1 (6 bases). Germline V gives CDR1 SQVTM, CDR2 ANQGSEA. Trimming took off 5 bases at V and 2 bases at J, with 7 bases between the two ends. This CDR3 contains 12 residues. This CDR3 is CSVTGTGNTIYF. CDR3 bases: TGCAGCGTTACAGGGACTGGAAACACCATATATTTT.

The genes are TRBV4-1 and TRBJ2-7, with TRBD1 matching over 7 bases. V was pared by 0 bases and J by 2 bases, with 7 bases of the junction left unmatched. Looked up from germline, CDR1 is MGHRA and CDR2 is YSYEKL. The CDR3 spans 16 residues. In nucleotides, the CDR3 is TGCGCCAGCAGCCAAGATTACCGGGACAGACCCTACGAGCAGTACTTC. Its protein product is CASSQDYRDRPYEQYF.

V gene TRBV5-1 combines with J gene TRBJ2-7, with a possible D match to TRBD2 (6 bases). Trimming stripped 4 bases from V and 3 bases from J, with 26 bases between. Per the germline V gene, CDR1 is SGHRS and CDR2 is YFSETQ. This CDR3 is 18 amino acids long. CDR3 in amino acids: CASSRDTFSGVGGYEQYF. The DNA for the CDR3 is TGCGCCAGCAGCCGAGACACCTTTTCGGGGGTGGGAGGCTACGAGCAGTACTTC.

This clone was picked up one time. The chain employs TRBV10-3 and TRBJ2-7, with no clear D. Per germline, CDR1 ENHRY and CDR2 SYGVKD. The CDR3 is 12 amino acids. With 4 bases removed from V and 4 bases from J, the gap between germline ends came to 8 bases. In nucleotides, the CDR3 is TGTGCCATCAGTGCCATCATGTACGAGCAGTACTTC. This translates into CAISAIMYEQYF.

This clone has a single count. The chain recombines TRBV27 with TRBJ2-3; D may be TRBD2 (6 bases). Looked up from germline, CDR1 is MNHEY and CDR2 is SMNVEV (reference sequence). Trimming pared 5 bases from V and 2 bases from J, leaving 14 bases between. This CDR3 spans 15 amino acids. The CDR3 sequence: CASSLGGRYTDTQYF. As DNA, the CDR3 is TGTGCCAGCAGTCTGGGAGGCCGATACACAGATACGCAGTATTTT.

The V gene is TRBV3-1 (or the pseudogene TRBV3-2), the J gene TRBJ2-2, with 11 bases identical to TRBD2. CDR3 length: 18 amino acids. Unmatched junction bases numbered 13, after V lost 3 bases and J lost 7 bases. Germline assignment: CDR1 LGHDT and CDR2 YNNKEL (reference sequence). CDR3 protein: CASSQHHRLAGGIGELFF. The CDR3 DNA sequence: TGTGCCAGCAGCCAGCACCATCGGCTAGCGGGGGGAATCGGGGAGCTGTTTTTT.

The chain couples TRBV10-3 to TRBJ2-7; tentatively, D is TRBD2 (6 bases). The CDR3 contains 13 residues. Trimming cost V 4 bases and J 6 bases, with 13 bases left between them. CDR1 ENHRY and CDR2 SYGVKD come from the germline V gene. CDR3 DNA: TGTGCCATCAGTGCGGACAACGGGGGCGAGCAGTACTTC. Protein: CAISADNGGEQYF.

This sequence joins TRBV7-9 and TRBJ2-7; 7 bases fit TRBD2. V lost 5 bases to trimming and J lost 0 bases; unmatched junction nucleotides: 4. Germline values: CDR1 SEHNR, CDR2 FQNEAQ (reference sequence). The CDR3 runs 14 residues. The DNA for the CDR3 is TGTGCCAGCAGCCCCCAGCGGGACTCCTACGAGCAGTACTTC. As protein: CASSPQRDSYEQYF.

J is TRBJ2-1 and V is TRBV5-1; 8 bases fit TRBD1. The CDR3 runs 16 residues. J was trimmed by 2 bases and V by 5 bases; bases with no gene match: 9. Germline CDR1 is SGHRS and CDR2 is YFSETQ. CDR3 bases: TGCGCCAGCAGTCCAGAGGGACAGGTTACCTACAATGAGCAGTTCTTC. Its translation: CASSPEGQVTYNEQFF.

The chain recombines TRBV9 with TRBJ1-2; tentative D call: TRBD1 (6 bases). The CDR3 spans 13 residues. The germline gives CDR1 SGDLS, CDR2 YYNGEE. With 3 bases removed from V and 0 bases from J, the gap between germline ends came to 6 bases. This CDR3 reads CASSDRANYGYTF. The CDR3 DNA follows: TGTGCCAGCAGCGACAGGGCTAACTATGGCTACACCTTC.

The chain couples TRBV11-3 to TRBJ2-7; possible D gene TRBD2, 5 bases. The CDR3 is 14 amino acids. Trimming cost V 5 bases and J 6 bases, with 17 bases left between them. Germline assignment: CDR1 SGHNT and CDR2 YENEEA. CDR3 sequence: CASSRGIISGEQYF. CDR3 nucleotide sequence: TGTGCCAGCAGCCGGGGTATCATCTCGGGCGAGCAGTACTTC.